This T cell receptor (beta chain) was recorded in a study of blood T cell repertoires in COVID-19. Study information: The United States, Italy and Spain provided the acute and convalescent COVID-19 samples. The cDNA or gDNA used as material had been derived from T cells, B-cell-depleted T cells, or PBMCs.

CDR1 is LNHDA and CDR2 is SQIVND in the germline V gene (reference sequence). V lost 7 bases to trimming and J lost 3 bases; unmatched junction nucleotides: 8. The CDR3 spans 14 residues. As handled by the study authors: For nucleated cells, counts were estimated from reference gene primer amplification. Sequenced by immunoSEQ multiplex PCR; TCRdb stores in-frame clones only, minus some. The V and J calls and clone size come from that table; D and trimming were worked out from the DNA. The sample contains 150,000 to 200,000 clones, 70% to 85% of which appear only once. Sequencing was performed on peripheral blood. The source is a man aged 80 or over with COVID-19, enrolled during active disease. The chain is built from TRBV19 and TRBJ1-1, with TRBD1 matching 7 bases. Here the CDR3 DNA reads TGTGCCAGTAACAGGGGCAGGACTTACACTGAAGCTTTCTTT. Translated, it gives CASNRGRTYTEAFF.